The 21 T cell receptor beta chains given below trace back to one sample, sequenced in a study of graft-versus-host responses after intestinal transplantation. Their antigens remain unidentified. Assay: immunoSEQ multiplex PCR; the TCRdb copy retains only in-frame clones and omits some. The sample carries 150,000 or so clones, about nine tenths recorded once. The source material was unstimulated CD4+ T cells sorted from spleen or lymph node cells, sampled before intestinal transplant. The receptors were gathered from a human donor who received an intestinal transplant.

V and J are TRBV2 and TRBJ1-2, with D uncertain. The CDR3 covers 13 residues. Trimming took off 6 bases at V and 6 bases at J, with 14 bases between the two ends. Germline CDR1 reads SNHLY; CDR2 reads FYNNEI. DNA for the CDR3: TGTGCCAGCAGCGACGGGTCTCTTGATGGCTACACCTTC. It specifies CASSDGSLDGYTF.

This sequence joins TRBV25-1 and TRBJ1-2; D remains unclear. The CDR3 has 12 residues. The germline gives CDR1 MGHDK, CDR2 SYGVNS. The V end lost 5 bases, the J end lost 3 bases, and 7 bases lay between the germline ends. As DNA, the CDR3 is TGTGCCAGCAGTCTAGGTTACTATGGCTACACCTTC. Translation gives CASSLGYYGYTF.

V and J are TRBV7-6 and TRBJ2-7; 12 bases align to TRBD2. Germline-derived CDR1 and CDR2 are SGHVS and FNYEAQ. Trimming removed 1 base from V and 3 bases from J; junction bases left unmatched: 4. CDR3 length: 16 residues. CDR3: CASSLGTSGIYYEQYF. The CDR3 DNA reads as TGTGCCAGCAGCTTAGGGACTAGCGGGATCTACTACGAGCAGTACTTC.

The chain has TRBV9 and TRBJ2-1, with D unresolved. CDR3 size: 14 residues. V was shortened by 0 bases and J by 7 bases, with 11 bases between the two germline ends. Germline CDR1 is SGDLS and CDR2 is YYNGEE. DNA of the CDR3: TGTGCCAGCAGCGTAGGAGGAGTCTTAAATGAGCAGTTCTTC. Protein product: CASSVGGVLNEQFF.

Remarks on this clone: This same CDR3 is encoded by further DNA sequences in the sample. The chain couples TRBV20-1 to TRBJ1-1, with unresolved D. Trimming removed 3 bases at V and 3 bases at J, with 5 bases between. Germline CDR1 reads DFQATT; CDR2 reads SNEGSKA (reference sequence). This CDR3 is built from 11 residues. This chain's CDR3 is CSASGDTEAFF. CDR3 coding DNA: TGCAGTGCTAGTGGGGACACTGAAGCTTTCTTT.

This clone was seen a few times. This chain links TRBV28 with TRBJ2-4; TRBD2 agrees at 12 bases. CDR1 is MDHEN and CDR2 is SYDVKM in the germline V gene. Losses at the gene ends were 4 bases for V and 0 bases for J; bases not matched to a gene: 10. CDR3 size: 19 residues. CDR3 in amino acids: CASSYERTSGIRAKNIQYF. CDR3 DNA: TGTGCCAGCAGTTACGAGAGGACTAGCGGGATCAGAGCCAAAAACATTCAGTACTTC. Full variable domain (remainder filled in from reference TRBV28 and TRBJ2-4): DVKVTQSSRYLVKRTGEKVFLECVQDMDHENMFWYRQDPGLGLRLIYFSYDVKMKEKGDIPEGYSVSREKKERFSLILESASTNQTSMYLCASSYERTSGIRAKNIQYFGAGTRLSVL.

This chain links TRBV25-1 with TRBJ1-2; 7 positions match TRBD1. Germline CDR1 and CDR2: MGHDK and SYGVNS. The CDR3 contains 13 residues. The trim removed 2 bases at V and 6 bases at J, leaving 3 bases unmatched. CDR3 region: CASSERDRDGYTF. The CDR3 bases are TGTGCCAGCAGTGAACGGGACAGAGATGGCTACACCTTC.

V is TRBV7-3 and J is TRBJ2-1; a possible D gene is TRBD2 (6 bases). Between the trimmed V and J ends, which lost 2 bases and 6 bases, there was a span of 17 bases. The CDR3 runs to 16 residues. Germline-derived CDR1 and CDR2 are SGHTA and FQGTGA. As DNA, the CDR3 is TGTGCCAGCAGCTTAGCTGGCGGGGTCCCGGCCAATGAGCAGTTCTTC. This encodes CASSLAGGVPANEQFF.

V usage is TRBV30 and J usage is TRBJ1-2, with 7 bases matching TRBD1. The V and J ends lost 0 bases and 7 bases, in that order; junction bases with no gene match: 8. CDR1 GTSNPN and CDR2 SVGIG come from the germline V gene (reference sequence). CDR3 length: 14 residues. CDR3 sequence: CAWSVQQGVGGYTF. CDR3 nucleotides: TGTGCCTGGAGTGTCCAGCAGGGGGTTGGTGGCTACACCTTC.

This clone was recorded only once. The chain combines TRBV19 with TRBJ1-4, with D unresolved. V lost 3 bases and J 0 bases, leaving 11 bases between the germline ends. CDR1 and CDR2 (germline): LNHDA, SQIVND (reference sequence). The CDR3 has 16 residues. CDR3 sequence (DNA): TGTGCCAGTAGTATGGGAGGGATCGCAACTAATGAAAAACTGTTTTTT. The encoded protein is CASSMGGIATNEKLFF.

This rearrangement joins TRBV19 to TRBJ1-1; no clear D gene. This CDR3 spans 15 amino acids. The V and J ends lost 1 base and 1 base respectively, with 10 bases between them. Germline CDR1 LNHDA, CDR2 SQIVND (reference sequence). CDR3 in amino acids: CASSIVPLSNTEAFF. The CDR3 DNA reads TGTGCCAGTAGTATAGTCCCCCTTTCGAACACTGAAGCTTTCTTT.

In its sample, this clone was seen a few times. The chain links TRBV6-1 to TRBJ2-5; D possibly matches TRBD1 or TRBD2 (5 bases each). The V and J ends lost 7 bases and 1 base respectively, with 16 bases between them. Germline V lookup: CDR1 MNHNS, CDR2 SASEGT. The CDR3 spans 15 residues. DNA of the CDR3: TGTGCCAGCACCTTGAACGGGGCAACCCAAGAGACCCAGTACTTC. This sequence encodes CASTLNGATQETQYF.

The V call is TRBV19, the J call TRBJ1-5, with 10 bases identical to TRBD1. The CDR3 sequence is 15 residues long. Trimming cost V 5 bases and J 7 bases; bases outside gene matches: 8. Germline-derived CDR1 and CDR2 are LNHDA and SQIVND (reference sequence). CDR3 sequence (DNA): TGTGCCAGTAGTGCCACCGGGACAGGGGAACAGCCCCAGCATTTT. Encoded protein: CASSATGTGEQPQHF.

The gene calls are TRBV27 and TRBJ1-1; maybe TRBD1 (5 bases). This CDR3 has 14 residues. In germline, CDR1 is MNHEY, CDR2 SMNVEV (reference sequence). V lost 7 bases to trimming and J lost 1 base, with 13 bases between them. CDR3 DNA: TGTGCCAGCAACCGGTGGGACGGGAACACTGAAGCTTTCTTT. Translation: CASNRWDGNTEAFF.

The rearrangement joins TRBV7-9 to TRBJ2-3, with a possible D match to TRBD1 (6 bases). Germline V gene data show CDR1 as SEHNR and CDR2 as FQNEAQ (reference sequence). The length of the CDR3 is 12 residues. The CDR3 region is CPRVQGPDTQYF. CDR3 DNA: TGTCCCCGGGTACAGGGACCGGATACGCAGTATTTT.

The chain carries TRBV28 and TRBJ1-1; a weak D match, TRBD1 (5 bases). Trimming took 3 bases from V and 0 from J, leaving 17 bases between them. The CDR3 spans 17 residues. Per the germline V gene, CDR1 is MDHEN and CDR2 is SYDVKM. CDR3 DNA sequence: TGTGCCAGCAGTTTTCCGGGACTCACAGCCTTGAACACTGAAGCTTTCTTT. The encoded protein is CASSFPGLTALNTEAFF.

The chain is built from TRBV18 and TRBJ1-1; tentatively, D is TRBD1 (6 bases). V lost 3 bases to trimming and J lost 4 bases, with 12 bases between them. CDR1 and CDR2 (germline): KGHSH, LQKENI. This CDR3 contains 14 residues. This CDR3 is CASSPSGQGTEAFF. CDR3 in DNA: TGTGCCAGCTCACCTTCGGGACAAGGCACTGAAGCTTTCTTT.

The CDR3 nucleotides read TGTGCCAGTAGTATAGAGATAGCGGGAGGGAGGAAGACCCAGTACTTC. Its protein is CASSIEIAGGRKTQYF. The V call is TRBV19, the J call TRBJ2-5, with TRBD2 identical over 11 bases. J was trimmed by 6 bases and V by 0 bases; bases with no gene match: 6. Germline assignment: CDR1 LNHDA and CDR2 SQIVND (reference sequence). The CDR3 consists of 16 residues. The whole variable domain, filled in from reference TRBV19 and TRBJ2-5, reads DGGITQSPKYLFRKEGQNVTLSCEQNLNHDAMYWYRQDPGQGLRLIYYSQIVNDFQKGDIAEGYSVSREKKESFPLTVTSAQKNPTAFYLCASSIEIAGGRKTQYFGPGTRLLVL.

This chain links TRBV18 with TRBJ2-3, with a possible D match to TRBD1 (6 bases). Trimming stripped 1 base from V and 2 bases from J, with 13 bases between. The germline V gene encodes CDR1 KGHSH and CDR2 LQKENI. The CDR3 spans 16 residues. The CDR3 DNA reads as TGTGCCAGCTCACCACGCACAGGGATACCCACAGATACGCAGTATTTT. It specifies CASSPRTGIPTDTQYF.

V usage is TRBV28 and J usage is TRBJ2-1, with D perhaps given as TRBD1 or TRBD2 (5 bases each). Trimming cost V 5 bases and J 5 bases, with 19 bases left between them. The germline CDR1 and CDR2 sequences are MDHEN and SYDVKM. The CDR3 runs 16 residues. The CDR3 spells CASSPPGARINNEQFF. The CDR3 region has the DNA TGTGCCAGCAGTCCACCCGGGGCACGGATAAACAATGAGCAGTTCTTC.

This chain connects TRBV6-5 to TRBJ2-1, with D possibly matching TRBD1 (6 bases). The CDR3 contains 13 residues. Trimming left V 5 bases short and J 8 bases short, with 13 bases between. Germline-derived CDR1 and CDR2 are MNHEY and SVGAGI. The CDR3 bases are TGTGCCAGCAGTAGCCTGGCAGGGGATGAGCAGTTCTTC. Residues: CASSSLAGDEQFF.